This T cell receptor beta chain was identified in a study of cytomegalovirus exposure and HLA in healthy donors. Study-level results: Likely technical artifact: a cluster of highly shared sequence variants. TCR beta V- and J-gene trimming was later associated with a missense DCLRE1C variant.

PCR primers comprised 60 Vbeta and 13 Jbeta primers. The data were produced by immunoSEQ multiplex PCR, yet TCRdb's version contains in-frame clones alone and is incomplete. The table for this sample gives 150,000 to 200,000 clones. For this clone: The antigen is not known.

This CDR3 has 16 amino acids. The germline gives CDR1 SGHDN, CDR2 FVKESK. V was cut by 4 bases and J by 4 bases, with 17 bases left in between. The clonotype was recovered from a woman between 18 and 30 years old in good health and CMV-seropositive. The sequencing sample was made of PBMCs. V usage is TRBV14 and J usage is TRBJ2-1, with a tentative D call TRBD1 (6 bases). The CDR3 here is CASSRGPGTQYNEQFF. The CDR3 DNA sequence: TGTGCCAGCAGCCGGGGGCCGGGGACACAGTACAATGAGCAGTTCTTC.